Listed below are T cell receptor beta chains from one sample, sequenced in a study of T cell repertoires in cytomegalovirus infection. Their recognized antigens are unknown. TCRdb recomputed calls from the reads with MiXCR, one row per CDR3 protein. The repertoire holds about 920,000 distinct CDR3 sequences, about a third seen once, with 13% in the top ten. The material sequenced was cultured CD8+ T cells from PBMCs, taken from culture after CMV antigen stimulation. These receptors all stem from a human donor in good health (CMV status not recorded). Some clones in this sample may be carry-over from other donors' samples. CDR3s include the opening cysteine and the closing phenylalanine or tryptophan. The D gene is left open where the match is weak. Clone size is not always given. Where it is, it says once, few, many or a class for expanded clones.

D gene | J gene | clone size | V gene | CDR3 DNA | CDR3 protein
NA | TRBJ1-4 | NA | TRBV12-5 | TGTGCTAGTGGTTCGGATCTCCCGGGGGATGAAAAACTGTTTTTT | CASGSDLPGDEKLFF
NA | TRBJ1-2 | NA | TRBV7-3 | TGTGCCAGCAGCTTAATAGTGGACCTCTCCTCGGACTATGGCTACACCTTC | CASSLIVDLSSDYGYTF
NA | TRBJ2-7 | few | TRBV20-1 | TGCAGTGCTAGAGATCTCGTGGGCCCCAAGAGCTCCTACGAGCAGTACTTC | CSARDLVGPKSSYEQYF
NA | TRBJ2-2 | NA | TRBV14 | TGTGCCAGCAGCCAAAGTCTGGCCGGGGAGCTGTTTTTT | CASSQSLAGELFF
TRBD1 | TRBJ2-5 | few | TRBV7-9 | TGTGCCAGCAGCTCACGACAGGGGTGGCAAGAGACCCAGTACTTC | CASSSRQGWQETQYF
NA | TRBJ1-1 | few | TRBV7-9 | TGTGCCAGCACCTCAGAGGCTAACACTGAAGCTTTCTTT | CASTSEANTEAFF
TRBD2 | TRBJ2-3 | NA | TRBV4-3 | TGCGCCAGCAGCCAAGATTCAAATAGCGGGTTCTCAGATACGCAGTATTTT | CASSQDSNSGFSDTQYF
NA | TRBJ1-1 | NA | TRBV11-2 | TGTGCCAGCAGCTTAGATTCTTTGGGGGTCGGGGCTTTCTTT | CASSLDSLGVGAFF
NA | TRBJ2-1 | NA | TRBV6-1 | TGTGCCAGCAGTTATACAGGGCTGATGAGCTCCTACAATGAGCAGTTCTTC | CASSYTGLMSSYNEQFF
NA | TRBJ2-5 | NA | TRBV29-1 | TGCAGCGTTGAAGAGGAGGGAAGGACCCAGTACTTC | CSVEEEGRTQYF